This TCR beta chain originates from a study of beta chain features in type 1 diabetes. This clone was seen a few times. Its antigen is unknown. The V segment lost 6 bases and the J segment 4 bases; nucleotides outside the gene matches: 8. Germline CDR1 and CDR2: MDHEN and SYDVKM. CDR3 size: 14 residues. Overall study results and limits: Naive, central memory and regulatory TCRB repertoires appeared more similar among patients than healthy donors. PCR might favor shorter templates, but any such skew would affect patients and controls equally. Patients with type 1 diabetes carried fewer insertions and had more deletions at their VDJ junctions. The study found moderately but significantly shorter TCRB CDR3s in all four CD4+ subsets of Type 1 diabetes patients.

The sequenced template was cDNA made from the entire isolated RNA. Measured with immunoSEQ multiplex PCR; TCRdb has only the in-frame clones, and not every one. The table includes hundreds of thousands of clones, around 15% detected once. The chain is built from TRBV28 and TRBJ1-2, with TRBD1 matching 7 bases. This receptor was obtained from a man aged 18 to 29 with type 1 diabetes. The material sequenced was naive CD4+ T cells from blood. The CDR3 spells CASSPTGAGYGYTF. The CDR3 region has the DNA TGTGCCAGCAGCCCAACAGGGGCGGGCTATGGCTACACCTTC.